One and the same sample provided the 25 T cell receptor beta chains below, sequenced in a study of blood T cell repertoires in COVID-19. Generated by immunoSEQ multiplex PCR, the TCRdb table keeps only in-frame clones and is missing some. The sample has around 250,000 clones, around 89% seen once. The sequencing input was PBMCs or T cells enriched from blood (not recorded which). The origin of the receptors is a woman aged 25 to 39 with acute COVID-19.

The chain has TRBV24-1 and TRBJ1-5; 10 nucleotides align to TRBD1. The germline V gene encodes CDR1 KGHDR and CDR2 SFDVKD. The CDR3 has 15 amino acids. V trimming: 2 bases; J trimming: 7 bases; junction bases outside the gene matches: 4. The CDR3 DNA follows: TGTGCCACCAGTGATTCCGGGACAGGGGTGCAGCCCCAGCATTTT. The encoded protein is CATSDSGTGVQPQHF.

The CDR3: CASTLEGGLENSPLHF. The CDR3 DNA follows: TGTGCCAGCACCTTAGAAGGGGGCCTGGAGAATTCACCCCTCCACTTT. This chain uses TRBV2 with TRBJ1-6; TRBD1 matches at 7 bases. The germline V gene encodes CDR1 SNHLY and CDR2 FYNNEI. The CDR3 length is 16 residues. The J segment lost 7 bases and the V segment lost 7 bases, leaving 13 bases of the junction unmatched.

This chain links TRBV9 with TRBJ2-1; 12 bases align to TRBD2. V lost 6 bases and J lost 8; bases outside the gene matches: 9. This CDR3 region has 15 residues. Germline V gene data show CDR1 as SGDLS and CDR2 as YYNGEE. The CDR3 region has the DNA TGTGCCAGCACTCTTGCGCTAGCGGGAGGGGATGAGCAGTTCTTC. Translation: CASTLALAGGDEQFF. Supplemented by reference TRBV9 and TRBJ2-1, the full variable domain reads DSGVTQTPKHLITATGQRVTLRCSPRSGDLSVYWYQQSLDQGLQFLIQYYNGEERAKGNILERFSAQQFPDLHSELNLSSLELGDSALYFCASTLALAGGDEQFFGPGTRLTVL.

The chain has TRBV7-3 and TRBJ2-1, with TRBD1 identical over 8 bases. This CDR3 comprises 14 residues. V was clipped by 5 bases and J by 6 bases; unmatched bases: 6. Per germline, CDR1 SGHTA and CDR2 FQGTGA. CDR3 protein: CASSPTTGANEQFF. For the CDR3, the DNA is TGTGCCAGCAGCCCAACGACAGGGGCCAATGAGCAGTTCTTC. The whole variable domain, filled in from reference TRBV7-3 and TRBJ2-1, reads GAGVSQTPSNKVTEKGKYVELRCDPISGHTALYWYRQSLGQGPEFLIYFQGTGAADDSGLPNDRFFAVRPEGSVSTLKIQRTERGDSAVYLCASSPTTGANEQFFGPGTRLTVL.

The J gene is TRBJ1-6, the V gene TRBV19, with D possibly being TRBD1 (5 bases). Germline CDR1 is LNHDA and CDR2 is SQIVND (reference sequence). The CDR3 contains 15 residues. Trimming left V 8 bases short and J 2 bases short, with 13 bases between. The CDR3 here is CASQAGGTYNSPLHF. The DNA for the CDR3 is TGTGCCAGTCAGGCCGGGGGGACCTATAATTCACCCCTCCACTTT.

The J gene is TRBJ2-7, the V gene TRBV4-2; no reliable D call. V shed 0 bases and J shed 0 bases, with 9 bases lying between them. CDR1 and CDR2 from the germline V gene are LGHNA and YNFKEQ. The CDR3 runs to 15 residues. The CDR3 region is CASSQDRVSSYEQYF. CDR3 coding DNA: TGTGCCAGCAGCCAAGATAGAGTTAGCTCCTACGAGCAGTACTTC.

The count of this clone is one. The rearrangement uses TRBV7-2 and TRBJ2-5, with TRBD2 matching over 13 bases. V was clipped by 1 base and J by 5 bases; unmatched bases: 13. Germline lookup yields CDR1 SGHTA and CDR2 FQGNSA. The length of the CDR3 is 19 residues. For the CDR3, the DNA is TGTGCCAGCAGCTTAGGGGTTTGGACTAGCGGGAGTCCCGGGGAGACCCAGTACTTC. Translated: CASSLGVWTSGSPGETQYF. Using reference TRBV7-2 and TRBJ2-5 for the parts outside the CDR3, the full variable domain is GAGVSQSPSNKVTEKGKDVELRCDPISGHTALYWYRQSLGQGLEFLIYFQGNSAPDKSGLPSDRFSAERTGGSVSTLTIQRTQQEDSAVYLCASSLGVWTSGSPGETQYFGPGTRLLVL.

CDR3 nucleotide sequence: TGCGCCAGCAGCCCTCAACCGACAGGGGACGCTGAAGCTTTCTTT. It translates to CASSPQPTGDAEAFF. The rearrangement uses TRBV5-1 and TRBJ1-1, with 8 bases fitting TRBD1. Per the germline V gene, CDR1 is SGHRS and CDR2 is YFSETQ. The CDR3 contains 15 residues. V lost 4 bases, J lost 6 bases, and 11 bases stayed unmatched. The full variable domain, its missing parts supplied by reference TRBV5-1 and TRBJ1-1, is KAGVTQTPRYLIKTRGQQVTLSCSPISGHRSVSWYQQTPGQGLQFLFEYFSETQRNKGNFPGRFSGRQFSNSRSEMNVSTLELGDSALYLCASSPQPTGDAEAFFGQGTRLTVV.

The J gene is TRBJ1-3, the V gene TRBV5-4, with D possibly being TRBD1 (6 bases). The CDR3 is made up of 16 amino acids. CDR1 is SGHNT, CDR2 YYREEE, per germline (reference sequence). The V gene lost 4 bases and the J gene lost 0 bases, with 14 bases spanning the gap. The CDR3 reads CASSPTGPRSGNTIYF. Written as DNA, the CDR3 is TGTGCCAGCAGCCCCACAGGGCCCCGCTCTGGAAACACCATATATTTT.

The V gene is TRBV28, the J gene TRBJ2-7; possible D gene TRBD2, 5 bases. V was shortened by 5 bases and J by 2 bases, with 10 bases between the two germline ends. The CDR3 runs 13 residues. CDR1 and CDR2 (germline): MDHEN, SYDVKM. In DNA form, the CDR3 reads TGTGCCAGCAGTCCCGGGATTACCTACGAGCAGTACTTC. It encodes CASSPGITYEQYF.

This rearrangement joins TRBV5-1 to TRBJ1-2; the match to TRBD1 covers 7 bases. The CDR3 extends over 15 amino acids. Looked up from germline, CDR1 is SGHRS and CDR2 is YFSETQ. The trim removed 1 base at V and 1 base at J, leaving 4 bases unmatched. In nucleotides, the CDR3 is TGCGCCAGCAGCTTGACGACAGGGCTTAACTATGGCTACACCTTC. Translation: CASSLTTGLNYGYTF.

The V and J genes are TRBV29-1 and TRBJ1-6, with TRBD1 matching 10 bases. From germline, CDR1 is SQVTM and CDR2 ANQGSEA. J lost 10 bases, V lost 7 bases, and 7 bases had no gene match. The CDR3 is made up of 13 amino acids. The CDR3 region is CSAMTGGESPLHF. The CDR3 DNA follows: TGCAGCGCGATGACAGGGGGCGAGTCACCCCTCCACTTT.

The chain has TRBV2 and TRBJ1-2; D is ambiguous. This CDR3 comprises 13 residues. Deletions cut 6 bases from V and 6 bases from J, with 14 bases between. From germline, CDR1 is SNHLY and CDR2 FYNNEI. The CDR3 loop reads CASSADYVHGYTF. The CDR3, as DNA: TGTGCCAGCAGCGCTGACTACGTCCATGGCTACACCTTC. The variable domain in full, completed from reference TRBV2 and TRBJ1-2, reads EPEVTQTPSHQVTQMGQEVILRCVPISNHLYFYWYRQILGQKVEFLVSFYNNEISEKSEIFDDQFSVERPDGSNFTLKIRSTKLEDSAMYFCASSADYVHGYTFGSGTRLTVV.

The V call is TRBV27, the J call TRBJ1-1; TRBD1 matches at 9 bases. The CDR3 covers 16 residues. The junction had 10 bases not matched to a gene; V was cut back by 4 bases and J by 4 bases. CDR1 MNHEY and CDR2 SMNVEV come from the germline V gene (reference sequence). Written as DNA, the CDR3 is TGTGCCAGCAGTTCATACGAGACAGGGGGTTTCACTGAAGCTTTCTTT. Its translation: CASSSYETGGFTEAFF.

The chain couples TRBV12-5 to TRBJ2-1; 11 bases line up with TRBD2. The CDR3 loop spans 14 amino acids. J was trimmed by 7 bases and V by 6 bases; bases with no gene match: 5. The germline CDR1 and CDR2 sequences are LGHNT and FRNRAP. The CDR3 reads CASGRGLAENEQFF. DNA for the CDR3: TGTGCTAGTGGGCGGGGACTAGCGGAAAATGAGCAGTTCTTC.

The chain combines TRBV7-3 with TRBJ1-6; D is ambiguous. The CDR3 loop spans 13 amino acids. The germline V and J ends were trimmed by 1 base and 9 bases, with 7 bases remaining between them. CDR1 and CDR2 from the germline V gene are SGHTA and FQGTGA. The CDR3 loop reads CASSLNSFSPLHF. In DNA form, the CDR3 reads TGTGCCAGCAGCTTAAATTCCTTTTCACCCCTCCACTTT.

The chain uses TRBV25-1 and TRBJ1-1; TRBD1 matches 8 bases. CDR3 length: 15 residues. The V segment lost 5 bases and the J segment 1 base; nucleotides outside the gene matches: 6. Germline loops: CDR1 MGHDK, CDR2 SYGVNS. CDR3 sequence reads: CASSPPDRANTEAFF. In DNA form, the CDR3 reads TGTGCCAGCAGTCCACCGGACAGGGCGAACACTGAAGCTTTCTTT. The full variable domain, with the rest looked up from reference TRBV25-1 and TRBJ1-1, is EADIYQTPRYLVIGTGKKITLECSQTMGHDKMYWYQQDPGMELHLIHYSYGVNSTEKGDLSSESTVSRIRTEHFPLTLESARPSHTSQYLCASSPPDRANTEAFFGQGTRLTVV.

This clone was recorded once. The CDR3 DNA is TGTGCCAGCAGTTTAGGGCTGTGGAGCAATCAGCCCCAGCATTTT. Translating gives CASSLGLWSNQPQHF. The genes are TRBV27 and TRBJ1-5; unclear D gene. V lost 2 bases, J lost 1 base, and 9 bases lay in between. The CDR3 has 15 residues. The V gene's germline CDR1 is MNHEY and CDR2 SMNVEV (reference sequence).

The chain carries TRBV30 and TRBJ2-3, with 9 nucleotides matching TRBD2. CDR3 length: 16 amino acids. CDR1 is GTSNPN and CDR2 is SVGIG in the germline V gene (reference sequence). V was clipped by 0 bases and J by 3 bases; unmatched bases: 7. As DNA, the CDR3 is TGTGCCTGGAGTGTTGGGGCGGGAGGGCGAACAGATACGCAGTATTTT. It specifies CAWSVGAGGRTDTQYF.

The chain employs TRBV11-2 and TRBJ2-1, with 9 nucleotides matching TRBD1. The J segment lost 6 bases and the V segment lost 5 bases, leaving 17 bases of the junction unmatched. The V gene's germline CDR1 is SGHAT and CDR2 FQNNGV. The CDR3 is made up of 18 amino acids. In DNA, the CDR3 is TGTGCCAGCAGCCCAAACCCCCACAGGGACAGGGTATCCAATGAGCAGTTCTTC. It encodes CASSPNPHRDRVSNEQFF.

The chain joins TRBV5-4 to TRBJ2-1; possibly TRBD1 for D (6 bases). This CDR3 has 15 residues. The ends were cut back, 2 bases at V and 0 bases at J, with 9 bases in the middle. Germline V CDR1 and CDR2: SGHNT, YYREEE (reference sequence). CDR3 bases: TGTGCCAGCAGCTTTACAGGGTCCTCCTACAATGAGCAGTTCTTC. Residues: CASSFTGSSYNEQFF.

J is TRBJ2-7 and V is TRBV21-1; TRBD2, as called in the table, went unchecked against the DNA. TRBV21-1 constitutes a pseudogene. The CDR3 covers 15 residues. As DNA, the CDR3 is TGTGCCAGCAGTCGACTAGCGGCACGCTCCTACGAGCAGTACTTC. As protein: CASSRLAARSYEQYF.

Comments on this clone: The same CDR3 is also encoded by other DNA sequences in this sample. The rearrangement uses TRBV3-1 (or the pseudogene TRBV3-2) and TRBJ2-7; maybe TRBD2 (6 bases). V gave up 0 bases and J gave up 2 bases, with 8 bases separating them. Germline V gene lookup returns CDR1 LGHDT and CDR2 YNNKEL (reference sequence). This CDR3 has 14 amino acids. The DNA for the CDR3 is TGTGCCAGCAGCCAAGAGGCGGGACCCTACGAGCAGTACTTC. This translates into CASSQEAGPYEQYF.

This clone was seen a single time. CDR3 region: CASSPSSTGTEAFF. CDR3 nucleotides: TGTGCCAGCTCACCATCTTCCACAGGGACTGAAGCTTTCTTT. The chain links TRBV18 to TRBJ1-1; possible D gene TRBD1, 6 bases. The V gene lost 2 bases and the J gene lost 5 bases, with 12 bases spanning the gap. The CDR3 extends over 14 amino acids. The germline V gene has CDR1 KGHSH and CDR2 LQKENI.

V is TRBV7-2 and J is TRBJ2-5; possibly TRBD2 for D (6 bases). Germline CDR1 SGHTA, CDR2 FQGNSA. V gave up 0 bases and J gave up 4 bases, with 15 bases separating them. This CDR3 is built from 16 residues. DNA for the CDR3: TGTGCCAGCAGCTTAGCACGGGAGTATTACAGAGAGACCCAGTACTTC. Protein: CASSLAREYYRETQYF.